This is a list of T cell receptor beta chains from one sample in a study of Ad26.COV2.S vaccination and SARS-CoV-2 variants. Profiling relied on immunoSEQ multiplex PCR, and the TCRdb table lists in-frame clones only, not all of them. In the table there are approximately 300,000 clones, 86% of which are singletons. The input for sequencing was peripheral blood, taken in a trial of Ad26.COV2.S vaccine versus placebo. These receptors all stem from a person between 18 and 65 years old who received the Ad26.COV2.S COVID-19 vaccine or a placebo. Each CDR3 is given with its conserved first and last residue. The D gene is left open where the match is weak. Where a row states a size, it is once, few, many or the class of an expanded clone; other rows omit it.

j_call: TRBJ2-5
d_call: TRBD1
clone_size: once
v_call: TRBV9
cdr3_aa: CASSLGTASLQETQYF
cdr3_nt: TGTGCCAGCAGCTTGGGGACAGCGTCTCTTCAAGAGACCCAGTACTTC

j_call: TRBJ1-5
d_call: TRBD1
clone_size: NA
v_call: TRBV9
cdr3_aa: CASSRTGGNQPQHF
cdr3_nt: TGTGCCAGCAGCAGGACAGGGGGCAATCAGCCCCAGCATTTT

j_call: TRBJ2-1
d_call: TRBD2
clone_size: NA
v_call: TRBV29-1
cdr3_aa: CSVDAGGSYNEQFF
cdr3_nt: TGCAGCGTTGATGCGGGGGGCTCGTACAATGAGCAGTTCTTC

j_call: TRBJ1-2
d_call: NA
clone_size: NA
v_call: TRBV4-1
cdr3_aa: CASSQDYGYTF
cdr3_nt: TGCGCCAGCAGCCAAGATTATGGCTACACCTTC

j_call: TRBJ1-5
d_call: NA
clone_size: few
v_call: TRBV30
cdr3_aa: CAWREGNGQPQHF
cdr3_nt: TGTGCCTGGAGGGAAGGGAATGGTCAGCCCCAGCATTTT

j_call: TRBJ1-4
d_call: NA
clone_size: NA
v_call: TRBV4-3
cdr3_aa: CASSQDLSSPTNEKLFF
cdr3_nt: TGCGCCAGCAGCCAAGATTTGAGCAGCCCAACTAATGAAAAACTGTTTTTT

j_call: TRBJ1-1
d_call: NA
clone_size: NA
v_call: TRBV7-2
cdr3_aa: CASSLGSPNTEAFF
cdr3_nt: TGTGCCAGCAGCTTAGGCAGCCCGAACACTGAAGCTTTCTTT

j_call: TRBJ1-1
d_call: TRBD1
clone_size: NA
v_call: TRBV18
cdr3_aa: CASSPQTGDSGAFF
cdr3_nt: TGTGCCAGCTCACCCCAAACAGGGGACTCAGGGGCTTTCTTT

j_call: TRBJ2-5
d_call: TRBD1
clone_size: NA
v_call: TRBV2
cdr3_aa: CASTEQGKETQYF
cdr3_nt: TGTGCCAGCACAGAACAGGGGAAAGAGACCCAGTACTTC

j_call: TRBJ1-3
d_call: NA
clone_size: NA
v_call: TRBV12-3/TRBV12-4
cdr3_aa: CASTFGTAGTIYF
cdr3_nt: TGTGCCAGCACCTTCGGGACTGCGGGCACCATATATTTT

j_call: TRBJ1-1
d_call: TRBD1
clone_size: NA
v_call: TRBV7-6
cdr3_aa: CASSLSRGGRTEAFF
cdr3_nt: TGTGCCAGCAGTCTGAGCAGGGGGGGGCGGACTGAAGCTTTCTTT

j_call: TRBJ2-5
d_call: TRBD1
clone_size: NA
v_call: TRBV5-1
cdr3_aa: CASSPGQGAIHQETQYF
cdr3_nt: TGCGCCAGCAGTCCGGGACAGGGGGCCATTCACCAAGAGACCCAGTACTTC

j_call: TRBJ2-3
d_call: NA
clone_size: NA
v_call: TRBV5-1
cdr3_aa: CASSFGTASTDTQYF
cdr3_nt: TGCGCCAGCAGCTTCGGGACTGCTAGCACAGATACGCAGTATTTT

j_call: TRBJ2-5
d_call: NA
clone_size: NA
v_call: TRBV5-4
cdr3_aa: CASSLGRGPQETQYF
cdr3_nt: TGTGCCAGCAGCTTGGGGAGGGGACCTCAAGAGACCCAGTACTTC

j_call: TRBJ1-2
d_call: TRBD1
clone_size: once
v_call: TRBV10-3
cdr3_aa: CAISGLGQGDPYGYTF
cdr3_nt: TGTGCCATCAGTGGGTTGGGACAGGGGGACCCCTATGGCTACACCTTC

j_call: TRBJ1-1
d_call: NA
clone_size: NA
v_call: TRBV6-6
cdr3_aa: CASSYSQEAEAFF
cdr3_nt: TGTGCCAGCAGTTACTCTCAGGAGGCTGAAGCTTTCTTT

j_call: TRBJ1-3
d_call: NA
clone_size: once
v_call: TRBV7-9
cdr3_aa: CASSLEGPGNTIYF
cdr3_nt: TGTGCCAGCAGCTTGGAGGGCCCTGGAAACACCATATATTTT

j_call: TRBJ1-1
d_call: TRBD1
clone_size: NA
v_call: TRBV5-1
cdr3_aa: CASKTGGNTEAFF
cdr3_nt: TGCGCCAGCAAGACAGGGGGGAACACTGAAGCTTTCTTT

j_call: TRBJ1-2
d_call: NA
clone_size: NA
v_call: TRBV10-3
cdr3_aa: CAISEGSNYGYTF
cdr3_nt: TGTGCCATCAGCGAGGGATCTAACTATGGCTACACCTTC

j_call: TRBJ1-5
d_call: NA
clone_size: NA
v_call: TRBV6-2/TRBV6-3
cdr3_aa: CASSRLEGGWGNQPQHF
cdr3_nt: TGTGCCAGCAGCCGTCTTGAGGGGGGCTGGGGCAATCAGCCCCAGCATTTT

j_call: TRBJ2-1
d_call: NA
clone_size: NA
v_call: TRBV4-2
cdr3_aa: CASSQDHDEQFF
cdr3_nt: TGTGCCAGCAGCCAAGACCATGATGAGCAGTTCTTC

j_call: TRBJ2-7
d_call: NA
clone_size: NA
v_call: TRBV15
cdr3_aa: CATSRGAYEQYF
cdr3_nt: TGTGCCACCAGCAGAGGAGCCTACGAGCAGTACTTC

j_call: TRBJ1-2
d_call: NA
clone_size: NA
v_call: TRBV3-1/TRBV3-2
cdr3_aa: CASSRMNGEQSQVGGYTF
cdr3_nt: TGTGCCAGCAGCCGAATGAATGGGGAACAGTCCCAGGTAGGGGGCTACACCTTC

j_call: TRBJ1-6
d_call: NA
clone_size: few
v_call: TRBV7-9
cdr3_aa: CASKRDYNSPLHF
cdr3_nt: TGTGCCAGCAAGCGGGATTATAATTCACCCCTCCACTTT

j_call: TRBJ1-5
d_call: NA
clone_size: NA
v_call: TRBV12-3/TRBV12-4
cdr3_aa: CASSLWGNQPQHF
cdr3_nt: TGTGCCAGCAGTTTGTGGGGAAATCAGCCCCAGCATTTT

j_call: TRBJ1-1
d_call: NA
clone_size: NA
v_call: TRBV19
cdr3_aa: CASSIRSSGPGRPLEVGAEAFF
cdr3_nt: TGTGCCAGTAGTATCAGGTCATCGGGCCCGGGACGGCCTTTGGAGGTGGGCGCTGAAGCTTTCTTT

j_call: TRBJ1-2
d_call: NA
clone_size: many
v_call: TRBV19
cdr3_aa: CASFTGTTYGYTF
cdr3_nt: TGTGCCAGTTTTACCGGGACAACCTATGGCTACACCTTC

j_call: TRBJ2-7
d_call: NA
clone_size: few
v_call: TRBV19
cdr3_aa: CASSAEGAYEQYF
cdr3_nt: TGTGCCAGTAGTGCCGAGGGTGCCTACGAGCAGTACTTC

j_call: TRBJ2-2
d_call: NA
clone_size: NA
v_call: TRBV6-5
cdr3_aa: CASRGLGTGELFF
cdr3_nt: TGTGCCAGCCGAGGGCTTGGAACCGGGGAGCTGTTTTTT

j_call: TRBJ1-1
d_call: TRBD1
clone_size: NA
v_call: TRBV12-5
cdr3_aa: CASGRQGTTEAFF
cdr3_nt: TGTGCTAGTGGGAGACAGGGGACCACTGAAGCTTTCTTT

j_call: TRBJ2-2
d_call: TRBD2
clone_size: NA
v_call: TRBV27
cdr3_aa: CASSIQISGGASGELFF
cdr3_nt: TGTGCCAGCAGTATACAGATAAGCGGGGGGGCCTCCGGGGAGCTGTTTTTT

j_call: TRBJ2-7
d_call: NA
clone_size: many
v_call: TRBV2
cdr3_aa: CASSEYEELPYEQYF
cdr3_nt: TGTGCCAGCAGTGAGTATGAGGAGCTGCCCTACGAGCAGTACTTC

j_call: TRBJ1-4
d_call: NA
clone_size: once
v_call: TRBV5-1
cdr3_aa: CASSLLRAQGGEKLFF
cdr3_nt: TGCGCCAGCAGCCTCCTTAGAGCACAGGGAGGTGAAAAACTGTTTTTT